This T cell receptor beta chain was recorded in a study of cytomegalovirus exposure and HLA in healthy donors. About the study: The 90 to 150 validation repertoires used a platform that matched the one used for the approximately 610 first-cohort repertoires, as a later analysis reported.

A 120-subject validation cohort, separate from the approximately 670-subject first cohort, supplied the donors. Profiling relied on immunoSEQ multiplex PCR, and the TCRdb table lists in-frame clones only, not all of them. The sample consists of approximately 98,000 clones, approximately 85% of them appearing once. The CDR3 is 13 residues long. Trimming took off 7 bases at V and 1 base at J, with 9 bases between the two ends. Germline CDR1 is SGHTA and CDR2 is FQGTGA. Study conclusions and caveats: As confirmed in vitro, three CMV-associated chains were specific for CMV antigens. According to a later analysis, TCR clusters from the first cohort tended to co-occur in the 100 to 150 validation repertoires.

This clone was detected only once. Its antigen is unidentified. The V and J genes are TRBV7-3 and TRBJ2-3; D possibly corresponds to TRBD1 (6 bases). This TCR was recovered from a young woman in good health and CMV-seronegative. What was sequenced was PBMCs. The CDR3 loop reads CASNAGGTDTQYF. CDR3 nucleotide sequence: TGTGCCAGCAACGCAGGGGGCACAGATACGCAGTATTTT.